A single sample gave rise to the 10 T cell receptor beta chains below, sequenced in a study of blood T cells in healthy people across ages. A J-beta primer mix and a sample-barcoded 5' primer were used in a second PCR of roughly 6 to 11 cycles. Each CDR3 protein gets one entry after TCRdb re-called the 5' RACE reads with MiXCR. This table holds about 1.4 million distinct CDR3 sequences, roughly 64% found once. Sequencing used blood. The receptor set was obtained from a man between 18 and 29 years old in good health.

The CDR3 region has the DNA TGTGCCAGCAGTGTCCGACAGGGACTCAAAAACATTCAGTACTTC. Translation gives CASSVRQGLKNIQYF. The V and J genes are TRBV28 and TRBJ2-4, with D maybe TRBD1 (7 bases). The CDR3 is 15 amino acids. The V gene's germline CDR1 is MDHEN and CDR2 SYDVKM. The V gene lost 5 bases and the J gene lost 3 bases, with 14 bases spanning the gap. The variable domain in full, with the rest retrieved from reference TRBV28 and TRBJ2-4, is DVKVTQSSRYLVKRTGEKVFLECVQDMDHENMFWYRQDPGLGLRLIYFSYDVKMKEKGDIPEGYSVSREKKERFSLILESASTNQTSMYLCASSVRQGLKNIQYFGAGTRLSVL.

In its sample, this clonotype was seen once. The chain recombines TRBV4-1 with TRBJ2-1; no clear D gene. This CDR3 spans 15 amino acids. V was pared by 3 bases and J by 0 bases, with 9 bases between. CDR1 and CDR2 (germline): MGHRA, YSYEKL. The CDR3 DNA is TGCGCCAGCAGCCACGACCAGAGCTCCTACAATGAGCAGTTCTTC. Its translation: CASSHDQSSYNEQFF.

The chain has TRBV19 and TRBJ2-7, with D possibly TRBD1 on 6 matching bases. CDR3 length: 14 amino acids. The V gene's germline CDR1 is LNHDA and CDR2 SQIVND (reference sequence). Trimming shortened V by 5 bases and J by 1 base, and 12 bases separated the two germline ends. The DNA of the CDR3 is TGTGCCAGTAGTCAACAGACAGGTTCCTACGAGCAGTACTTC. As protein: CASSQQTGSYEQYF.

The V gene is TRBV11-2, the J gene TRBJ2-5; D is perhaps TRBD2 (5 bases). The DNA matches TRBJ2-7 better at its end, which makes the J call doubtful. The germline V gene has CDR1 SGHAT and CDR2 FQNNGV. This CDR3 is built from 14 residues. CDR3 amino acids: CASSFRGLFYEQYF. CDR3 DNA sequence: TGTGCCAGCAGCTTCCGGGGTCTATTCTACGAGCAGTACTTC.

The chain employs TRBV5-1 and TRBJ2-7, with 8 positions matching TRBD1. V gave up 5 bases and J gave up 2 bases; unmatched junction bases: 9. The CDR3 consists of 15 residues. From germline, CDR1 is SGHRS and CDR2 YFSETQ. Here the CDR3 DNA reads TGCGCCAGCAGTTATACAGGGGGTTGGACCTACGAGCAGTACTTC. This gives the protein CASSYTGGWTYEQYF.

This clonotype was seen a handful of times. V is TRBV2 and J is TRBJ2-7; 8 bases are a match to TRBD2. The CDR3 is 14 residues long. Losses at the gene ends were 7 bases for V and 2 bases for J; bases not matched to a gene: 7. Germline V gene data show CDR1 as SNHLY and CDR2 as FYNNEI. The CDR3 DNA reads TGTGCCAGCATACGGTTAGCGGGGACCTACGAGCAGTACTTC. It translates to CASIRLAGTYEQYF.

This clonotype was seen more than once but under ten times. The chain has TRBV28 and TRBJ2-7; TRBD1 aligns across 7 bases. Germline V gene sequence: CDR1 MDHEN, CDR2 SYDVKM. This CDR3 is 15 amino acids long. The V gene end was trimmed by 8 bases and the J gene end by 2 bases; junction bases not matched to a gene: 12. The chain's CDR3 is CASPGRTGDTYEQYF. The CDR3 region has the DNA TGTGCCAGCCCCGGAAGGACAGGCGACACCTACGAGCAGTACTTC.

The table lists this clonotype with a few counts. The rearrangement joins TRBV25-1 to TRBJ2-7; 8 nucleotides match TRBD1. The CDR3 runs 16 residues. CDR1 is MGHDK and CDR2 is SYGVNS in the germline V gene. J was trimmed by 5 bases and V by 3 bases; bases with no gene match: 12. The CDR3 DNA follows: TGTGCCAGCAGTGATCTCGACAGGGGCTCCTTCGACGAGCAGTACTTC. Its protein is CASSDLDRGSFDEQYF.

The chain combines TRBV4-1 with TRBJ2-3, with 15 positions matching TRBD2. V trimming: 4 bases; J trimming: 9 bases; junction bases outside the gene matches: 11. Germline lookup yields CDR1 MGHRA and CDR2 YSYEKL. The CDR3 loop spans 17 amino acids. The CDR3 protein is CASSLSGLAGGPGTQYF. In nucleotides, the CDR3 is TGCGCCAGCAGCCTAAGCGGACTAGCGGGAGGGCCTGGAACGCAGTATTTT.

For the CDR3, the DNA is TGCGCCAGCAGCCAAGACCTGGGCCTTAATGAAAAACTGTTTTTT. It codes for CASSQDLGLNEKLFF. The chain joins TRBV4-1 to TRBJ1-4; no definite D call. In germline, CDR1 is MGHRA, CDR2 YSYEKL. The ends were cut back, 0 bases at V and 4 bases at J, with 9 bases in the middle. The CDR3 sequence is 15 residues long.